What follows are 16 T cell receptor beta chains derived from one specimen sequenced in a study of human T cells and chemical hapten exposure. TCRdb itself ran the RACE reads through MiXCR, one entry per CDR3 protein. Found here are about 30,000 distinct CDR3 sequences, about 9.4% of them singletons; the top ten hold around a quarter. The sample's time point: pre-sensitization, week 0. Treatment of the sample: therapeutic diphenylcyclopropenone sensitization with weekly scalp DPC. It was unfractionated whole blood from which total RNA was extracted. Specimen: whole blood, collected in connection with sensitization to the hapten diphenylcyclopropenone (DPC). The receptors here all came from a man aged 50 to 59 with alopecia areata. Some clones in this sample may be carry-over from other donors' samples.

This clonotype has a single count. The V call is TRBV6-2 or TRBV6-3, the J call TRBJ2-5, with D hard to call. CDR1 and CDR2 (germline): MNHEY, SVGEGT. CDR3 length: 12 residues. V was trimmed by 5 bases and J by 2 bases, leaving 6 bases between them. CDR3 region: CASSNGQETQYF. CDR3 DNA: TGTGCCAGCAGTAACGGTCAAGAGACCCAGTACTTC.

This rearrangement joins TRBV5-1 to TRBJ1-3, with D uncertain. The V gene lost 2 bases and the J gene lost 8 bases, with 11 bases spanning the gap. This CDR3 spans 13 amino acids. Germline assignment: CDR1 SGHRS and CDR2 YFSETQ. CDR3 sequence reads: CASSFPGEDTIYF. The CDR3 bases are TGCGCCAGCAGCTTTCCCGGAGAGGACACCATATATTTT.

The table lists this clonotype with many counts. The J gene is TRBJ2-1, the V gene TRBV15; D gene unclear. CDR1 and CDR2 (germline): LNHNV, YYDKDF (reference sequence). The ends were cut back, 0 bases at V and 7 bases at J, with 10 bases in the middle. The CDR3 contains 14 residues. The CDR3 region has the DNA TGTGCCACCAGCAGAGATTTCAAGGGAAATGAGCAGTTCTTC. Amino acid sequence: CATSRDFKGNEQFF. Based on the CDR3 plus reference TRBV15 and TRBJ2-1, the full variable domain is DAMVIQNPRYQVTQFGKPVTLSCSQTLNHNVMYWYQQKSSQAPKLLFHYYDKDFNNEADTPDNFQSRRPNTSFCFLDIRSPGLGDTAMYLCATSRDFKGNEQFFGPGTRLTVL.

Concerning this clonotype: Since a much larger clone is just one base distant, this may be a read error. The chain carries TRBV6-5 and TRBJ2-3; D is undetermined. Germline V lookup: CDR1 MNHEY, CDR2 SVGAGI. CDR3 size: 14 residues. The V gene lost 0 bases and the J gene lost 4 bases, with 8 bases spanning the gap. CDR3 in amino acids: CASSYSTRPDTQYF. The CDR3 DNA reads TGTGCCAGCAGTTACTCGACCCGGCCAGATACGCAGTATTTT.

This clonotype was counted many times. The V and J genes are TRBV7-8 and TRBJ2-5; a possible D gene is TRBD1 (5 bases). This CDR3 region has 15 residues. CDR1 is SGHVS, CDR2 FQNEAQ, per germline. The V end lost 1 base, the J end lost 2 bases, and 11 bases lay between the germline ends. This CDR3 reads CASSLGVDRQETQYF. CDR3 nucleotides: TGTGCCAGCAGCTTAGGGGTTGACAGACAAGAGACCCAGTACTTC. Variable domain in full (rest from reference TRBV7-8 and TRBJ2-5): GAGVSQSPRYKVAKRGQDVALRCDPISGHVSLFWYQQALGQGPEFLTYFQNEAQLDKSGLPSDRFFAERPEGSVSTLKIQRTQQEDSAVYLCASSLGVDRQETQYFGPGTRLLVL.

This clonotype was recorded at least ten times. This chain connects TRBV24-1 to TRBJ2-7; 11 nucleotides agree with TRBD1. The V gene end was trimmed by 1 base and the J gene end by 3 bases; junction bases not matched to a gene: 7. Germline assignment: CDR1 KGHDR and CDR2 SFDVKD. The CDR3 contains 17 residues. The CDR3 region is CATSDFSPGTGGYEQYF. Here the CDR3 DNA reads TGTGCCACCAGTGATTTCTCACCCGGGACAGGGGGCTACGAGCAGTACTTC.

This clonotype occurred many times. The chain has TRBV18 and TRBJ2-1, with D maybe TRBD1 (5 bases). The CDR3 totals 14 residues. Germline lookup yields CDR1 KGHSH and CDR2 LQKENI. Trimming took off 3 bases at V and 8 bases at J, with 14 bases between the two ends. CDR3 in amino acids: CASSPLGAGDEQFF. CDR3 coding DNA: TGTGCCAGCTCACCGTTAGGGGCCGGCGATGAGCAGTTCTTC.

This chain uses TRBV3-1 with TRBJ2-3, with a possible D match to TRBD1 (5 bases). Germline V gene sequence: CDR1 LGHDT, CDR2 YNNKEL (reference sequence). The CDR3 has 16 amino acids. The ends were cut back, 3 bases at V and 2 bases at J, with 15 bases in the middle. DNA for the CDR3: TGTGCCAGCAGCCAGGCCCGGACACTTTCCACAGATACGCAGTATTTT. Translating it yields CASSQARTLSTDTQYF.

This clonotype was seen a handful of times. J is TRBJ2-5 and V is TRBV29-1; D not resolved. Germline V gene data show CDR1 as SQVTM and CDR2 as ANQGSEA. V lost 8 bases to trimming and J lost 6 bases, with 16 bases between them. This CDR3 has 12 amino acids. The CDR3 region has the DNA TGCAGCACTGATATGACCGCGAAGACCCAGTACTTC. It yields the protein CSTDMTAKTQYF.

This clonotype came up a few times. The genes are TRBV10-3 and TRBJ2-1; 13 bases line up with TRBD2. CDR1 and CDR2 from the germline V gene are ENHRY and SYGVKD. Trimming at V came to 10 bases and at J to 7 bases, leaving 1 base not matched to a gene. The CDR3 is made up of 12 amino acids. The CDR3 coding sequence is TGTGCCACGGGACTAGCGGGAAATGAGCAGTTCTTC. This encodes CATGLAGNEQFF.

CDR3 sequence reads: CASNEIRDRATYEQYF. CDR3 in DNA: TGTGCCAGCAACGAGATCCGGGACAGGGCCACCTACGAGCAGTACTTC. J is TRBJ2-7 and V is TRBV28, with 9 bases matching TRBD1. Germline V gives CDR1 MDHEN, CDR2 SYDVKM. The CDR3 is 16 amino acids. The V gene end was trimmed by 7 bases and the J gene end by 2 bases; junction bases not matched to a gene: 12.

In this sample, this clonotype turned up many times. The rearrangement uses TRBV12-2 and TRBJ1-2; no check of the table's D call, TRBD1, against the DNA was made. TRBV12-2 is classified as a pseudogene. This CDR3 has 18 amino acids. The CDR3 sequence: CASRCPPLGTRCSYGYTF. The DNA for the CDR3 is TGTGCAAGTCGCTGTCCACCCCTCGGTACTCGGTGTTCCTATGGCTACACCTTC.

In this sample, this clonotype turned up a few times. V gene TRBV6-2 or TRBV6-3 combines with J gene TRBJ2-1; the match to TRBD1 covers 7 bases. Germline trimming cut 2 bases from V and 10 bases from J; bases unmatched to any gene: 2. This CDR3 spans 12 amino acids. Germline CDR1 MNHEY, CDR2 SVGEGT. CDR3 amino acids: CASSYRGLEQFF. CDR3 coding DNA: TGTGCCAGCAGTTACAGGGGGCTGGAGCAGTTCTTC.

This clonotype turned up a few times. V is TRBV10-2 and J is TRBJ1-6; 8 bases agree with TRBD1. The CDR3 contains 12 residues. J lost 6 bases, V lost 8 bases, and 0 bases had no gene match. Germline V gene lookup returns CDR1 WSHSY and CDR2 SAAADI. For the CDR3, the DNA is TGCGCCAGCGGACAGGGTAATTCACCCCTCCACTTT. It specifies CASGQGNSPLHF.

V gene TRBV18 combines with J gene TRBJ2-1; D gene ambiguous. Germline CDR1 and CDR2: KGHSH and LQKENI. Trimming removed 3 bases at V and 4 bases at J, with 16 bases between. The CDR3 covers 16 residues. The CDR3 bases are TGTGCCAGCTCACCTCCGAACGCGGAGCTTTACAATGAGCAGTTCTTC. As protein: CASSPPNAELYNEQFF. Full variable domain (outside the CDR3, taken from reference TRBV18 and TRBJ2-1): NAGVMQNPRHLVRRRGQEARLRCSPMKGHSHVYWYRQLPEEGLKFMVYLQKENIIDESGMPKERFSAEFPKEGPSILRIQQVVRGDSAAYFCASSPPNAELYNEQFFGPGTRLTVL.

This clonotype was detected a few times. V and J are TRBV10-2 and TRBJ2-3, with 9 nucleotides matching TRBD1. Per germline, CDR1 WSHSY and CDR2 SAAADI. The CDR3 has 14 amino acids. V lost 6 bases and J lost 6; bases outside the gene matches: 7. The CDR3 DNA follows: TGCGCCAGCAGACCGGGACAGGGTTTCGATACGCAGTATTTT. This gives the protein CASRPGQGFDTQYF.